Listed here are 14 T cell receptor beta chains from one sample, sequenced in a study of T cells expressing NK-cell markers. TCRdb derives one entry per CDR3 protein from the 5' RACE reads, leaving out DNA. Its table lists some 150,000 distinct CDR3 sequences. Sequenced input: blood T cells: a sorted CD56 or NKG2C T cell subset, CD4+ or CD8+ T cells, or bulk PBMC T cells (not recorded which). These receptors were obtained from a man between 18 and 29 years old in good health.

CDR3 amino acids: CASSRGLADNEQFF. The rearrangement links TRBV18 to TRBJ2-1; TCRdb names TRBD2, which stays unverified in the absence of DNA. Germline V gene data show CDR1 as KGHSH and CDR2 as LQKENI. The CDR3 has 14 residues.

V is TRBV20-1 and J is TRBJ2-1; the D call of TRBD2 rests on TCRdb alone, since no DNA is present to check it. CDR1 is DFQATT, CDR2 SNEGSKA, per germline (reference sequence). The CDR3 runs to 16 residues. The CDR3 reads CSASRLAEPMNNEQFF.

This sequence joins TRBV7-7 and TRBJ2-2; with no DNA, the TCRdb D assignment of TRBD1 cannot be verified. CDR3 length: 19 amino acids. CDR1 and CDR2 from the germline V gene are SSHAT and FNYEAQ (reference sequence). The chain's CDR3 is CASSQTGVGASVTTGELFF.

The chain joins TRBV24-1 to TRBJ2-5. The CDR3 is 11 amino acids. Germline loops: CDR1 KGHDR, CDR2 SFDVKD. The CDR3 sequence: CATGWGETQYF.

The chain employs TRBV7-9 and TRBJ2-1. Germline V gene sequence: CDR1 SEHNR, CDR2 FQNEAQ (reference sequence). The CDR3 contains 14 residues. The CDR3 is CASSLPASGEGQFF.

This chain connects TRBV9 to TRBJ2-7; the TCRdb call, TRBD1, lacks DNA for checking. From germline, CDR1 is SGDLS and CDR2 YYNGEE. CDR3 size: 15 residues. CDR3 region: CASSVAGQGYYEQYF.

V and J are TRBV27 and TRBJ2-3; TCRdb's D gene call, TRBD2, goes unchecked for lack of DNA. CDR3 length: 16 residues. Germline CDR1 reads MNHEY; CDR2 reads SMNVEV (reference sequence). Here the CDR3 reads CASSLRPFDRTDTQYF.

The V and J genes are TRBV27 and TRBJ2-7; TCRdb proposes TRBD1, but this gene call is untestable without DNA. This CDR3 spans 15 amino acids. Germline V gene lookup returns CDR1 MNHEY and CDR2 SMNVEV (reference sequence). CDR3 sequence: CASSSPGRGTYEQYF.

The V gene is TRBV29-1, the J gene TRBJ2-5; the D call from TCRdb, TRBD1, cannot be confirmed without DNA. Germline CDR1 and CDR2: SQVTM and ANQGSEA. The CDR3 runs to 15 residues. The CDR3 loop reads CSVEMAGGPRETQYF.

The chain employs TRBV4-3 and TRBJ1-6. The V gene's germline CDR1 is LGHNA and CDR2 YSLEER. This CDR3 comprises 13 residues. This CDR3 reads CASSSRTGTPLHF.

V is TRBV19 and J is TRBJ2-1; TCRdb names TRBD2, which stays unverified in the absence of DNA. This CDR3 comprises 12 residues. Germline CDR1 reads LNHDA; CDR2 reads SQIVND (reference sequence). CDR3 protein: CASSGRVNEQFF.

V is TRBV7-9 and J is TRBJ2-1. CDR1 and CDR2 (germline): SEHNR, FQNEAQ (reference sequence). This CDR3 is built from 15 residues. CDR3 loop: CASSPSASAYNEQFF.

The chain joins TRBV7-8 to TRBJ1-1; no DNA is available, so the TRBD1 call from TCRdb remains unchecked. The CDR3 length is 13 residues. Germline CDR1 is SGHVS and CDR2 is FQNEAQ. CDR3 protein: CASSLGTVFEAFF.

The V and J genes are TRBV18 and TRBJ2-1; there is no DNA to check the TCRdb D call of TRBD1. The CDR3 totals 14 residues. CDR1 and CDR2 from the germline V gene are KGHSH and LQKENI. The CDR3 is CASSPGQGPNEQFF.